Below, 16 T cell receptor beta chains from the same sample are listed, as sequenced in a study of T cell responses to AZD1222 COVID-19 vaccine. Only in-frame clones appear in the TCRdb table, and some are missing; sequencing was by immunoSEQ multiplex PCR. The sample includes more than 65,000 clones, approximately 85% of them seen just once. The sequenced sample was peripheral blood, obtained 28 days after the second AZD1222 dose. These receptors originate from an adult who received the AZD1222 COVID-19 vaccine.

The chain has TRBV5-5 and TRBJ1-4; no definite D call. Germline lookup yields CDR1 SGHKS and CDR2 YYEKEE (reference sequence). CDR3 length equals 15 residues. V was trimmed by 0 bases and J by 2 bases, leaving 8 bases between them. CDR3 DNA sequence: TGTGCCAGCAGCTTGGACGGGAAGACTAATGAAAAACTGTTTTTT. Its translation is CASSLDGKTNEKLFF.

The chain uses TRBV30 and TRBJ1-4, with D possibly matching TRBD1 (6 bases). V was pared by 5 bases and J by 7 bases, with 20 bases between. The V gene's germline CDR1 is GTSNPN and CDR2 SVGIG (reference sequence). The length of the CDR3 is 15 residues. In DNA form, the CDR3 reads TGTGCCTGGGGCCCCGGTGGGGGCTTGGGTGAAAAACTGTTTTTT. Translating it yields CAWGPGGGLGEKLFF.

This chain links TRBV21-1 with TRBJ2-7; the table's TRBD1 call for D was not verified on the DNA. TRBV21-1 is described as a pseudogene. The CDR3 runs 15 residues. The CDR3 coding sequence is TGTGCCAGCAGCAGAGTCGACAGGAGCTCCTACGAGCAGTACTTC. Encoded protein: CASSRVDRSSYEQYF.

The chain joins TRBV28 to TRBJ1-1; 7 bases match TRBD1. CDR1 and CDR2 from the germline V gene are MDHEN and SYDVKM. The CDR3 loop spans 18 amino acids. J was trimmed by 1 base and V by 5 bases; bases with no gene match: 16. The CDR3 DNA sequence: TGTGCCAGCAGTCTCCAGGGACAGTCCCCACTTAAGAACACTGAAGCTTTCTTT. Translated, it gives CASSLQGQSPLKNTEAFF.

V usage is TRBV10-2 and J usage is TRBJ1-6, with 7 bases aligning to TRBD1. J gave up 3 bases and V 10 bases, and 9 bases lay outside the gene matches. The CDR3 runs to 15 residues. Germline loops: CDR1 WSHSY, CDR2 SAAADI. The CDR3: CATGQDSFYNSPLHF. The DNA of the CDR3 is TGCGCCACCGGACAGGACTCCTTCTATAATTCACCCCTCCACTTT.

The chain employs TRBV10-1 and TRBJ1-1, with D uncertain. CDR1 and CDR2 from the germline V gene are WNHNN and SYGVQD (reference sequence). CDR3 length equals 13 residues. Trimming left V 5 bases short and J 6 bases short, with 13 bases between. The CDR3 DNA reads TGCGCCAGCAGTTCCAGCGAGAATCCTGAAGCTTTCTTT. Translation gives CASSSSENPEAFF.

The gene calls are TRBV6-1 and TRBJ1-2; D possibly corresponds to TRBD1 (6 bases). This CDR3 spans 14 amino acids. Germline CDR1 is MNHNS and CDR2 is SASEGT. Trimming pared 3 bases from V and 2 bases from J, leaving 10 bases between. The DNA of the CDR3 is TGTGCCAGCAGTGAGGGGCAGGGGAACTATGGCTACACCTTC. Its translation: CASSEGQGNYGYTF.

V usage is TRBV24-1 and J usage is TRBJ2-1, with D possibly being TRBD2 (5 bases). Trimming pared 6 bases from V and 7 bases from J, leaving 6 bases between. The CDR3 runs to 11 residues. In germline, CDR1 is KGHDR, CDR2 SFDVKD. The CDR3 sequence: CATSRENEQFF. The CDR3 DNA follows: TGTGCCACCAGTCGGGAAAATGAGCAGTTCTTC.

The CDR3 bases are TGTGCCACCAGTGAGGACGGCAATCAGCCCCAGCATTTT. As protein: CATSEDGNQPQHF. J is TRBJ1-5 and V is TRBV24-1; no clear D. CDR3 length: 13 amino acids. The germline V gene encodes CDR1 KGHDR and CDR2 SFDVKD. V gave up 4 bases and J gave up 2 bases, with 5 bases separating them.

The chain joins TRBV5-1 to TRBJ1-5, with D perhaps matching TRBD1 (5 bases). With 0 bases removed from V and 0 bases from J, the gap between germline ends came to 16 bases. Germline CDR1 is SGHRS and CDR2 is YFSETQ. This CDR3 region has 18 residues. The CDR3 protein is CASSLDSGRVYSNQPQHF. DNA of the CDR3: TGCGCCAGCAGCTTGGATTCAGGGAGAGTTTATAGCAATCAGCCCCAGCATTTT.

The chain joins TRBV6-5 to TRBJ1-2, with unresolved D. This CDR3 is 14 amino acids long. The germline V gene encodes CDR1 MNHEY and CDR2 SVGAGI. The V and J ends lost 2 bases and 2 bases respectively, with 9 bases between them. DNA of the CDR3: TGTGCCAGCAGTTACGTCCCCGGAAACTATGGCTACACCTTC. It is translated as CASSYVPGNYGYTF.

V is TRBV29-1 and J is TRBJ2-6; tentative D call: TRBD1 (5 bases). Germline V gene data show CDR1 as SQVTM and CDR2 as ANQGSEA. The CDR3 consists of 14 residues. V was trimmed by 6 bases and J by 4 bases, leaving 13 bases between them. CDR3 sequence reads: CSVFQGTGANVLTF. Written as DNA, the CDR3 is TGCAGCGTGTTCCAGGGTACCGGGGCCAACGTCCTGACTTTC. The full variable domain, completed using reference TRBV29-1 and TRBJ2-6, is SAVISQKPSRDICQRGTSLTIQCQVDSQVTMMFWYRQQPGQSLTLIATANQGSEATYESGFVIDKFPISRPNLTFSTLTVSNMSPEDSSIYLCSVFQGTGANVLTFGAGSRLTVL.

This chain uses TRBV5-1 with TRBJ2-5, with 9 bases lining up with TRBD1. The trim removed 6 bases at V and 4 bases at J, leaving 10 bases unmatched. This CDR3 is built from 15 residues. CDR1 SGHRS and CDR2 YFSETQ come from the germline V gene. CDR3 residues: CASNLQGALLETQYF. The CDR3 nucleotides read TGCGCCAGCAATCTACAGGGGGCGCTTTTAGAGACCCAGTACTTC. The whole variable domain, remainder taken from reference TRBV5-1 and TRBJ2-5, is KAGVTQTPRYLIKTRGQQVTLSCSPISGHRSVSWYQQTPGQGLQFLFEYFSETQRNKGNFPGRFSGRQFSNSRSEMNVSTLELGDSALYLCASNLQGALLETQYFGPGTRLLVL.

This clone was recorded only once. The V gene is TRBV5-4, the J gene TRBJ1-2; D remains ambiguous. The length of the CDR3 is 17 residues. Germline loops: CDR1 SGHNT, CDR2 YYREEE (reference sequence). Trimming pared 0 bases from V and 2 bases from J, leaving 17 bases between. The CDR3 is CASSLAFGSPPNYGYTF. CDR3 coding DNA: TGTGCCAGCAGCTTGGCATTCGGGAGCCCACCAAACTATGGCTACACCTTC.

This clone was seen only once. The J gene is TRBJ1-4, the V gene TRBV5-5; D may be TRBD1 (6 bases). Looked up from germline, CDR1 is SGHKS and CDR2 is YYEKEE (reference sequence). V lost 1 base to trimming and J lost 8 bases, with 9 bases between them. CDR3 length equals 13 residues. CDR3 coding DNA: TGTGCCAGCAGCTTGTCAGGGGAGGAAAAACTGTTTTTT. Its translation: CASSLSGEEKLFF.

V usage is TRBV28 and J usage is TRBJ2-7; possibly TRBD1 or TRBD2 for D (6 bases each). The CDR3 covers 18 residues. Germline V CDR1 and CDR2: MDHEN, SYDVKM. V was pared by 4 bases and J by 5 bases, with 27 bases between. As DNA, the CDR3 is TGTGCCAGCAGTTCACCCAGGAGGGGGGCGGGTACATTGGACGAGCAGTACTTC. Translated, it gives CASSSPRRGAGTLDEQYF. Supplemented by reference TRBV28 and TRBJ2-7, the full variable domain reads DVKVTQSSRYLVKRTGEKVFLECVQDMDHENMFWYRQDPGLGLRLIYFSYDVKMKEKGDIPEGYSVSREKKERFSLILESASTNQTSMYLCASSSPRRGAGTLDEQYFGPGTRLTVT.